Each of the 32 T cell receptor beta chains below was sequenced from the same sample in a study of blood T cells in healthy people across ages. A J-beta primer mix and a sample-barcoded 5' primer were used in a second PCR of roughly 7 to 12 cycles. TCRdb recomputed calls from the 5' RACE reads with MiXCR, one row per CDR3 protein. Of approximately 1.5 million distinct CDR3 sequences in the sample, roughly 43% were seen once. The sequenced sample consisted of blood. The receptors originated from a woman aged 18 to 35 in good health.

This clonotype came up once. The chain joins TRBV10-3 to TRBJ1-2; weak D call: TRBD1 (6 bases). V dropped 6 bases and J dropped 3 bases, with 14 bases sitting between them. The CDR3 contains 14 residues. Germline CDR1 and CDR2: ENHRY and SYGVKD. The CDR3 sequence: CAIRNSGGDYGYTF. The CDR3 region has the DNA TGTGCCATCAGGAATAGCGGGGGCGACTATGGCTACACCTTC.

This clonotype has a handful of counts. V is TRBV9 and J is TRBJ1-2; the D is unclear. CDR3 length equals 13 residues. The germline V gene has CDR1 SGDLS and CDR2 YYNGEE. The V end lost 0 bases, the J end lost 8 bases, and 11 bases lay between the germline ends. The CDR3: CASSVEAASGYTF. CDR3 sequence (DNA): TGTGCCAGCAGCGTAGAGGCTGCGAGCGGCTACACCTTC.

The gene calls are TRBV12-3 or TRBV12-4 and TRBJ2-3, with TRBD2 identical over 13 bases. V shed 3 bases, J shed 2 bases, and the junction held 8 bases outside the gene matches. The CDR3 runs 18 residues. The CDR3 is CASSFRTSGSVNTDTQYF. CDR3 bases: TGTGCCAGCAGTTTCCGGACTAGCGGGAGTGTTAACACAGATACGCAGTATTTT.

A note on this clonotype: This may arise from a read error, as a much more abundant clone is one base away. V gene TRBV20-1 combines with J gene TRBJ2-4; either TRBD1 or TRBD2 may supply D (5 bases each). The J call is doubtful: the DNA matches TRBJ2-7 better. Looked up from germline, CDR1 is DFQATT and CDR2 is SNEGSKA (reference sequence). The CDR3 length is 13 residues. CDR3 in DNA: TGCAGTTCTTCTCTCGTGGGGGCCTACGAGCAGTACTTC. This encodes CSSSLVGAYEQYF.

Only a few counts were recorded for this clonotype. The chain joins TRBV11-2 to TRBJ2-5; TRBD1 might be the D (6 bases). With 5 bases removed from V and 2 bases from J, the gap between germline ends came to 24 bases. Germline V gives CDR1 SGHAT, CDR2 FQNNGV. The CDR3 is 18 residues long. CDR3: CASSIPPRGSGVQETQYF. CDR3 nucleotide sequence: TGTGCCAGCAGCATCCCGCCCAGGGGCTCTGGGGTGCAAGAGACCCAGTACTTC.

This clonotype was detected ten times or more. The rearrangement joins TRBV29-1 to TRBJ1-2; 8 nucleotides align to TRBD1. This CDR3 has 16 residues. With V trimmed by 0 bases and J by 4 bases, 10 bases remained unmatched. In germline, CDR1 is SQVTM, CDR2 ANQGSEA. The CDR3 reads CSVEETGQAPSYGYTF. DNA for the CDR3: TGCAGCGTTGAAGAAACGGGACAGGCCCCTTCCTATGGCTACACCTTC.

This clonotype turned up a few times. The rearrangement joins TRBV7-2 to TRBJ2-5; TRBD2 aligns across 7 bases. The V gene end was trimmed by 5 bases and the J gene end by 4 bases; junction bases not matched to a gene: 13. This CDR3 is 16 amino acids long. Germline lookup yields CDR1 SGHTA and CDR2 FQGNSA. In nucleotides, the CDR3 is TGTGCCAGCAGCCGTTATCGGCGGGAGAGGAGAGAGACCCAGTACTTC. This translates into CASSRYRRERRETQYF.

This clonotype has only a few counts. This chain uses TRBV13 with TRBJ2-5; D could derive from TRBD1 or TRBD2 (6 bases each). This CDR3 is built from 13 residues. Germline loops: CDR1 PRHDT, CDR2 FYEKMQ (reference sequence). V lost 5 bases, J lost 5 bases, and 12 bases lay in between. This CDR3 reads CASSTGRRETQYF. In DNA, the CDR3 is TGTGCCAGCAGCACAGGGAGGCGTGAGACCCAGTACTTC.

The gene calls are TRBV29-1 and TRBJ2-5, with TRBD2 identical over 7 bases. V lost 2 bases to trimming and J lost 2 bases; unmatched junction nucleotides: 5. The CDR3 extends over 14 amino acids. Germline lookup yields CDR1 SQVTM and CDR2 ANQGSEA. The CDR3 sequence is CSVESGMLQETQYF. In DNA, the CDR3 is TGCAGCGTTGAAAGCGGGATGCTGCAAGAGACCCAGTACTTC.

This clonotype was counted only a few times. The chain carries TRBV7-6 and TRBJ2-7; weak D call: TRBD1 (5 bases). The germline CDR1 and CDR2 sequences are SGHVS and FNYEAQ. V lost 5 bases and J lost 3, with 14 bases in between. The CDR3 runs 14 residues. CDR3 amino acids: CASSLDSLYYEQYF. CDR3 sequence (DNA): TGTGCCAGCAGCCTAGACAGCCTGTACTACGAGCAGTACTTC.

The chain joins TRBV5-1 to TRBJ2-5; D is uncertain. From germline, CDR1 is SGHRS and CDR2 YFSETQ. V lost 4 bases and J lost 5, with 12 bases in between. The CDR3 totals 13 residues. CDR3 coding DNA: TGCGCCAGCAGCGTGGACCTTCTGGAGACCCAGTACTTC. Amino acids: CASSVDLLETQYF.

V gene TRBV6-4 combines with J gene TRBJ2-7; 11 bases match TRBD2. V lost 6 bases and J lost 6; bases outside the gene matches: 19. Germline values: CDR1 MRHNA, CDR2 SNTAGT. The CDR3 spans 18 residues. CDR3 sequence (DNA): TGTGCCAGCAGGCGAACAGGGACCCTACTAGCGGGAGTCTGCGAGCAGTACTTC. Translating gives CASRRTGTLLAGVCEQYF.

This clonotype was observed a few times. The genes are TRBV20-1 and TRBJ2-3; 7 nucleotides match TRBD2. The V gene end was trimmed by 6 bases and the J gene end by 6 bases; junction bases not matched to a gene: 15. Germline assignment: CDR1 DFQATT and CDR2 SNEGSKA (reference sequence). The CDR3 is made up of 15 amino acids. The CDR3 sequence: CSAILAGRPSDTQYF. The CDR3 coding sequence is TGCAGTGCAATCTTAGCGGGTAGGCCTTCTGATACGCAGTATTTT.

The chain combines TRBV20-1 with TRBJ2-1, with TRBD2 matching over 10 bases. Germline values: CDR1 DFQATT, CDR2 SNEGSKA (reference sequence). Germline trimming cut 6 bases from V and 3 bases from J; bases unmatched to any gene: 5. The CDR3 length is 14 residues. This CDR3 is CSARSGGDYNEQFF. The CDR3 DNA is TGCAGTGCGAGGAGCGGGGGGGACTACAATGAGCAGTTCTTC.

This chain connects TRBV19 to TRBJ2-5; TRBD1 aligns across 10 bases. V gave up 6 bases and J gave up 13 bases; unmatched junction bases: 14. CDR3 length equals 14 residues. From germline, CDR1 is LNHDA and CDR2 SQIVND (reference sequence). The CDR3 DNA follows: TGTGCCAGTAGCCCAAGGGGGACAGGGGATGAGCTGTACTTC. Translating it yields CASSPRGTGDELYF.

The gene calls are TRBV4-2 and TRBJ2-3; possibly TRBD2 for D (7 bases). Trimming shortened V by 0 bases and J by 6 bases, and 16 bases separated the two germline ends. Per the germline V gene, CDR1 is LGHNA and CDR2 is YNFKEQ. The CDR3 consists of 16 residues. CDR3 in DNA: TGTGCCAGCAGCCAAGAAGGGGGGGGAGAGGTGGATACGCAGTATTTT. Amino acid sequence: CASSQEGGGEVDTQYF.

The rearrangement links TRBV4-2 to TRBJ2-3; 10 nucleotides align to TRBD2. This CDR3 contains 16 residues. CDR1 LGHNA and CDR2 YNFKEQ come from the germline V gene. The J segment lost 2 bases and the V segment lost 4 bases, leaving 6 bases of the junction unmatched. The CDR3 loop is CASSPRLAGHTDTQYF. The CDR3 DNA follows: TGTGCCAGCAGCCCCAGACTAGCGGGCCACACAGATACGCAGTATTTT.

This clonotype was recorded a few times. This may be a read error, as it is one base from a much larger clone. The CDR3 bases are TGTGCCGGCAGCTCGCTCCCGGGACAGTCCTACGAGCAGTACTTC. Protein product: CAGSSLPGQSYEQYF. V and J are TRBV7-2 and TRBJ2-7; 7 positions match TRBD1. This CDR3 region has 15 residues. Germline V gives CDR1 SGHTA, CDR2 FQGNSA. Combining the CDR3 with reference TRBV7-2 and TRBJ2-7 gives the whole variable domain GAGVSQSPSNKVTEKGKDVELRCDPISGHTALYWYRQSLGQGLEFLIYFQGNSAPDKSGLPSDRFSAERTGGSVSTLTIQRTQQEDSAVYLCAGSSLPGQSYEQYFGPGTRLTVT.

The rearrangement joins TRBV4-3 to TRBJ1-2; D is perhaps TRBD1 (6 bases). The V and J ends lost 1 base and 7 bases respectively, with 16 bases between them. Germline V gene data show CDR1 as LGHNA and CDR2 as YSLEER. This CDR3 is 15 amino acids long. CDR3 loop: CASSQGRGHPTGYTF. The CDR3 DNA reads as TGCGCCAGCAGCCAAGGCAGGGGACACCCGACTGGCTACACCTTC.

On this clonotype: At one of its ends the junction is not consistent with the germline gene, which may arise from a read error. This rearrangement joins TRBV11-2 to TRBJ2-1, with 8 bases that match TRBD2. CDR3 length: 15 amino acids. Germline V gene sequence: CDR1 SGHAT, CDR2 FQNNGV. CDR3 protein: CASSRSGGNYNGQFF. The CDR3 DNA reads TGTGCCAGCAGCCGAAGCGGGGGAAACTACAATGGGCAGTTCTTC.

The sample holds a few counts of this clonotype. The V gene is TRBV7-9, the J gene TRBJ1-2; D ambiguous. The V end was cut by 2 bases, the J end by 6 bases, with 7 bases between. The CDR3 consists of 12 residues. Germline loops: CDR1 SEHNR, CDR2 FQNEAQ (reference sequence). In DNA, the CDR3 is TGTGCCAGCAGCTTAAATATAAATGGCTACACCTTC. It is translated as CASSLNINGYTF.

The V gene is TRBV29-1, the J gene TRBJ2-2, with TRBD1 as a possible D gene (6 bases). V was pared by 7 bases and J by 6 bases, with 12 bases between. Germline CDR1 reads SQVTM; CDR2 reads ANQGSEA. CDR3 size: 12 residues. The CDR3 sequence: CSAQTGAGELFF. The CDR3 DNA follows: TGCAGCGCCCAGACAGGAGCCGGGGAGCTGTTTTTT.

The V call is TRBV11-2, the J call TRBJ2-3; tentative D call: TRBD2 (5 bases). Germline V CDR1 and CDR2: SGHAT, FQNNGV. Deletions cut 6 bases from V and 7 bases from J, with 20 bases between. This CDR3 contains 15 residues. DNA for the CDR3: TGTGCCAGCAGTCCTACTAGTCACGTCCTTCATACGCAGTATTTT. It specifies CASSPTSHVLHTQYF.

This chain connects TRBV5-1 to TRBJ1-1; D is unresolved. V lost 0 bases and J lost 2, with 11 bases in between. Germline V gives CDR1 SGHRS, CDR2 YFSETQ. CDR3 size: 15 residues. In DNA, the CDR3 is TGCGCCAGCAGCTTGGAAGGGTACGTCAACACTGAAGCTTTCTTT. As protein: CASSLEGYVNTEAFF.

This clonotype was picked up a small number of times. V gene TRBV28 combines with J gene TRBJ1-5, with D perhaps TRBD1 (6 bases). Trimming stripped 7 bases from V and 2 bases from J, with 12 bases between. The CDR3 extends over 14 amino acids. Per germline, CDR1 MDHEN and CDR2 SYDVKM. Here the CDR3 reads CASIPGAGNQPQHF. In nucleotides, the CDR3 is TGTGCCAGCATTCCGGGGGCCGGCAATCAGCCCCAGCATTTT.

The chain recombines TRBV6-5 with TRBJ1-4; perhaps TRBD1 as D (5 bases). The CDR3 is 14 residues long. CDR1 is MNHEY, CDR2 SVGAGI, per germline. Trimming shortened V by 2 bases and J by 12 bases, and 16 bases separated the two germline ends. CDR3 in amino acids: CASSYGGQIGELFF. The CDR3 DNA reads TGTGCCAGCAGTTACGGAGGACAAATTGGGGAACTGTTTTTT.

The genes are TRBV24-1 and TRBJ1-2; 7 positions match TRBD1. The CDR3 has 15 amino acids. Germline values: CDR1 KGHDR, CDR2 SFDVKD. Trimming at V came to 3 bases and at J to 3 bases, leaving 6 bases not matched to a gene. In DNA, the CDR3 is TGTGCCACCAGTGATCCTCGACAGGGACACTATGGCTACACCTTC. Its protein is CATSDPRQGHYGYTF.

This clonotype has only a few counts. In DNA, the CDR3 is TGCGCCAGCAGCCTGGGGCCGATTGAAGAAAAACTGTTTTTT. As protein: CASSLGPIEEKLFF. The chain links TRBV5-1 to TRBJ1-4; D may be TRBD1 (5 bases). The CDR3 totals 14 residues. V lost 4 bases to trimming and J lost 8 bases, with 15 bases between them. Germline loops: CDR1 SGHRS, CDR2 YFSETQ.

This clonotype was picked up a small number of times. V and J are TRBV7-6 and TRBJ2-1; no clear D gene. V lost 0 bases and J 10 bases, leaving 10 bases between the germline ends. The CDR3 is 13 residues long. Per germline, CDR1 SGHVS and CDR2 FNYEAQ. The CDR3, as DNA: TGTGCCAGCAGCTTAGCCTCCCCATGGGAGCAGTTCTTC. Its translation: CASSLASPWEQFF.

This clonotype was picked up a small number of times. V gene TRBV6-2 or TRBV6-3 combines with J gene TRBJ2-1, with TRBD1 matching over 9 bases. The CDR3 covers 19 residues. V lost 4 bases, J lost 1 base, and 14 bases stayed unmatched. Germline values: CDR1 MNHEY, CDR2 SVGEGT. This CDR3 reads CASSSGDRVDLRSYNEQFF. CDR3 bases: TGTGCCAGCAGTTCCGGGGACAGGGTAGACCTTAGATCCTACAATGAGCAGTTCTTC.

V usage is TRBV5-1 and J usage is TRBJ1-1, with 8 bases matching TRBD1. CDR3 length equals 15 residues. The junction had 5 bases not matched to a gene; V was cut back by 2 bases and J by 2 bases. Germline CDR1 SGHRS, CDR2 YFSETQ. The CDR3, as DNA: TGCGCCAGCAGCTTTACGACAGGGGCCAACACTGAAGCTTTCTTT. It is translated as CASSFTTGANTEAFF.

With regard to this clonotype: A much larger clone lies a single base off, so this may be a read error. The chain employs TRBV9 and TRBJ2-1; a weak D match, TRBD2 (6 bases). In germline, CDR1 is SGDLS, CDR2 YYNGEE. The CDR3 is 17 residues long. Trimming removed 0 bases at V and 1 base at J, with 14 bases between. The CDR3 is CASSVGRSGASYNEQFF. The CDR3 region has the DNA TGTGCCAGCAGCGTAGGGCGTAGCGGAGCATCCTACAATGAGCAGTTCTTC.